This record looks at one TCR beta chain sequence and its context. The entry originates in a study of blood T cell repertoires in COVID-19. In the study overall: Spain, Italy and the United States supplied samples that represented acute and convalescent COVID-19.

The CDR3 contains 14 residues. The germline V gene has CDR1 SGHAT and CDR2 FQNNGV. J lost 4 bases, V lost 3 bases, and 3 bases had no gene match. Original processing methods: By means of reference gene primer amplification, nucleated cell counts were estimated. Method: immunoSEQ multiplex PCR; TCRdb's copy keeps in-frame clones and lacks some. The V and J calls and clone size are taken from that table; D and trimming were inferred from the DNA. The data contain fewer than 350,000 clones, 88% of them singletons. The chain recombines TRBV11-2 with TRBJ1-2, with TRBD1 matching 9 bases. The origin of this receptor is a young man with active or convalescent COVID-19. Material for sequencing was peripheral blood. The chain's CDR3 is CASSLGQGFYGYTF. CDR3 in DNA: TGTGCCAGCAGCTTGGGACAGGGATTCTATGGCTACACCTTC.